The 19 T cell receptor beta chains below all came from one sample that was sequenced in a study of T cells in localized non-small cell lung cancer. The assay was immunoSEQ multiplex PCR, and TCRdb's table has in-frame clones only and misses some. Of about 9,600 clones in the sample, about nine tenths were seen once. This sample comprised peripheral blood, obtained before any cancer treatment. Receptors were obtained from a male donor older than 55 with stage III squamous cell lung carcinoma.

The CDR3 sequence is CASISYSNQPQHF. The CDR3 DNA reads TGTGCCAGCATTAGTTATAGCAATCAGCCCCAGCATTTT. This chain links TRBV28 with TRBJ1-5; no clear D gene. The germline CDR1 and CDR2 sequences are MDHEN and SYDVKM. The CDR3 totals 13 residues. The V gene lost 7 bases and the J gene lost 0 bases, with 7 bases spanning the gap.

The rearrangement uses TRBV27 and TRBJ2-3; D ambiguous. CDR1 and CDR2 from the germline V gene are MNHEY and SMNVEV (reference sequence). The CDR3 totals 15 residues. The V gene lost 1 base and the J gene lost 0 bases, with 8 bases spanning the gap. The CDR3, as DNA: TGTGCCAGCAGTTTATTCCAGCCAAGCACAGATACGCAGTATTTT. This gives the protein CASSLFQPSTDTQYF.

The V and J genes are TRBV18 and TRBJ2-2; 7 bases agree with TRBD1. J gave up 4 bases and V 2 bases, and 7 bases lay outside the gene matches. This CDR3 is 16 amino acids long. CDR1 is KGHSH and CDR2 is LQKENI in the germline V gene. The CDR3 nucleotides are TGTGCCAGCTCACCAGCCGGGACAGCATCCACCGGGGAGCTGTTTTTT. Translation: CASSPAGTASTGELFF. Full variable domain (remainder filled in from reference TRBV18 and TRBJ2-2): NAGVMQNPRHLVRRRGQEARLRCSPMKGHSHVYWYRQLPEEGLKFMVYLQKENIIDESGMPKERFSAEFPKEGPSILRIQQVVRGDSAAYFCASSPAGTASTGELFFGEGSRLTVL.

The chain couples TRBV28 to TRBJ1-5; D uncertain. With 4 bases removed from V and 0 bases from J, the gap between germline ends came to 7 bases. Germline V gene sequence: CDR1 MDHEN, CDR2 SYDVKM. The CDR3 loop spans 14 amino acids. CDR3 residues: CASSSLNSNQPQHF. As DNA, the CDR3 is TGTGCCAGCAGTTCGTTAAATAGCAATCAGCCCCAGCATTTT. The full variable domain, rest sourced from reference TRBV28 and TRBJ1-5, is DVKVTQSSRYLVKRTGEKVFLECVQDMDHENMFWYRQDPGLGLRLIYFSYDVKMKEKGDIPEGYSVSREKKERFSLILESASTNQTSMYLCASSSLNSNQPQHFGDGTRLSIL.

The chain employs TRBV5-1 and TRBJ2-2, with no clear D. CDR1 SGHRS and CDR2 YFSETQ come from the germline V gene. The CDR3 is 13 amino acids. V was pared by 0 bases and J by 7 bases, with 7 bases between. The DNA for the CDR3 is TGCGCCAGCAGCTTGGGAGGAGTCGGGGAGCTGTTTTTT. Protein sequence: CASSLGGVGELFF.

The chain uses TRBV28 and TRBJ1-2; 10 bases line up with TRBD1. Germline values: CDR1 MDHEN, CDR2 SYDVKM. CDR3 length: 15 amino acids. V dropped 6 bases and J dropped 3; count of bases not matched to a gene: 7. The chain's CDR3 is CASSSQGQGYYGYTF. In nucleotides, the CDR3 is TGTGCCAGCAGCTCCCAGGGACAGGGGTACTATGGCTACACCTTC.

The gene calls are TRBV10-3 and TRBJ2-6, with 8 positions matching TRBD1. The CDR3 has 15 residues. The germline gives CDR1 ENHRY, CDR2 SYGVKD. With 9 bases clipped from V and 0 bases from J, the junction kept 4 bases outside the gene matches. The CDR3 here is CAIGQGVSGANVLTF. As DNA, the CDR3 is TGTGCCATTGGACAGGGCGTCTCTGGGGCCAACGTCCTGACTTTC.

CDR3 nucleotides: TGTGCCAGCAGCGTAGTGAAGGTGTACAATGAGCAGTTCTTC. Amino acid sequence: CASSVVKVYNEQFF. V gene TRBV9 combines with J gene TRBJ2-1; D is undetermined. CDR1 is SGDLS, CDR2 YYNGEE, per germline. V was clipped by 0 bases and J by 4 bases, with 8 bases between them. The CDR3 has 14 residues.

The J gene is TRBJ2-5, the V gene TRBV6-1; tentatively, D is TRBD1 (6 bases). Germline assignment: CDR1 MNHNS and CDR2 SASEGT. This CDR3 has 13 amino acids. V gave up 7 bases and J gave up 4 bases, with 13 bases separating them. CDR3 nucleotide sequence: TGTGCCAGCACTTGGGGGCGATCAGAGACCCAGTACTTC. It codes for CASTWGRSETQYF.

This clone was observed a single time. J is TRBJ2-7 and V is TRBV19; perhaps TRBD1 as D (6 bases). V was pared by 8 bases and J by 1 base, with 15 bases between. CDR1 and CDR2 (germline): LNHDA, SQIVND (reference sequence). This CDR3 comprises 14 residues. CDR3 DNA sequence: TGTGCCAGTTCCGGGACATCCTCTTCCTACGAGCAGTACTTC. Protein product: CASSGTSSSYEQYF.

This chain joins TRBV28 and TRBJ1-4, with D possibly being TRBD1 (6 bases). Germline V gene data show CDR1 as MDHEN and CDR2 as SYDVKM. The CDR3 totals 14 residues. V gave up 5 bases and J gave up 4 bases, with 11 bases separating them. The chain's CDR3 is CASSKGGFNEKLFF. The CDR3 coding sequence is TGTGCCAGCAGTAAGGGGGGTTTTAATGAAAAACTGTTTTTT.

This chain joins TRBV5-4 and TRBJ2-7; D not resolved. Trimming cost V 5 bases and J 4 bases, with 10 bases left between them. Germline lookup yields CDR1 SGHNT and CDR2 YYREEE (reference sequence). CDR3 length: 12 amino acids. The CDR3 spells CASSISGYEQYF. The CDR3 nucleotides read TGTGCCAGCAGTATTTCTGGTTACGAGCAGTACTTC. Full variable domain (remainder filled in from reference TRBV5-4 and TRBJ2-7): ETGVTQSPTHLIKTRGQQVTLRCSSQSGHNTVSWYQQALGQGPQFIFQYYREEENGRGNFPPRFSGLQFPNYSSELNVNALELDDSALYLCASSISGYEQYFGPGTRLTVT.

The chain joins TRBV19 to TRBJ2-5, with D possibly TRBD2 on 6 matching bases. The germline V gene encodes CDR1 LNHDA and CDR2 SQIVND (reference sequence). The CDR3 totals 12 residues. Between the trimmed V and J ends, which lost 10 bases and 4 bases, there was a span of 13 bases. CDR3 protein: CAIARAGETQYF. In DNA, the CDR3 is TGTGCCATTGCTAGAGCGGGAGAGACCCAGTACTTC.

The chain has TRBV6-5 and TRBJ1-2, with TRBD1 as a possible D gene (6 bases). Per germline, CDR1 MNHEY and CDR2 SVGAGI. Trimming shortened V by 10 bases and J by 3 bases, and 15 bases separated the two germline ends. This CDR3 comprises 13 residues. CDR3: CAIRQSGDYGYTF. The CDR3, as DNA: TGTGCCATCCGGCAGTCAGGGGACTATGGCTACACCTTC.

The genes are TRBV6-1 and TRBJ2-5; D is uncertain. Trimming pared 5 bases from V and 2 bases from J, leaving 0 bases between. Germline V gene data show CDR1 as MNHNS and CDR2 as SASEGT. The CDR3 length is 10 residues. In DNA, the CDR3 is TGTGCCAGCAGTCAAGAGACCCAGTACTTC. It is translated as CASSQETQYF.

V gene TRBV19 combines with J gene TRBJ1-1; perhaps TRBD1 as D (5 bases). The V gene lost 2 bases and the J gene lost 1 base, with 17 bases spanning the gap. The germline gives CDR1 LNHDA, CDR2 SQIVND (reference sequence). The length of the CDR3 is 17 residues. The CDR3 DNA follows: TGTGCCAGTAGTATACGGCACGGGGGGAGACAGAACACTGAAGCTTTCTTT. Translating it yields CASSIRHGGRQNTEAFF.

The chain recombines TRBV11-3 with TRBJ1-1, with D perhaps matching TRBD1 (6 bases). From germline, CDR1 is SGHNT and CDR2 YENEEA. V was shortened by 5 bases and J by 7 bases, with 17 bases between the two germline ends. This CDR3 contains 14 residues. The CDR3 DNA reads as TGTGCCAGCAGCCAAAGAGGGGACACTTTTGAAGCTTTCTTT. Protein product: CASSQRGDTFEAFF. The whole variable domain, filled in from reference TRBV11-3 and TRBJ1-1, reads EAGVVQSPRYKIIEKKQPVAFWCNPISGHNTLYWYLQNLGQGPELLIRYENEEAVDDSQLPKDRFSAERLKGVDSTLKIQPAELGDSAVYLCASSQRGDTFEAFFGQGTRLTVV.

This chain connects TRBV6-6 to TRBJ1-3; tentatively, D is TRBD1 (6 bases). This CDR3 has 16 amino acids. V lost 2 bases, J lost 11 bases, and 22 bases lay in between. Germline CDR1 and CDR2: MNHNY and SVGAGI (reference sequence). CDR3 nucleotide sequence: TGTGCCAGCAGTTACCCCCCGGGACAAGGCTCAGGGGCCATATATTTT. Translating it yields CASSYPPGQGSGAIYF.

J is TRBJ2-5 and V is TRBV6-1; D might be TRBD2 (7 bases). This CDR3 contains 15 residues. From germline, CDR1 is MNHNS and CDR2 SASEGT. Trimming stripped 1 base from V and 4 bases from J, with 13 bases between. As DNA, the CDR3 is TGTGCCAGCAGTGAAGGGACCGGGGGGCCAGAGACCCAGTACTTC. Amino acid sequence: CASSEGTGGPETQYF.